The clone carrying this T cell receptor (beta chain) was counted at least ten times. Time point meaning: persistent/refractory GD, antithyroid drugs over 5 years with positive TRAb. Preparation of the TCR library used RNA extracted from PBMCs. These data are taken from a study of regulatory T cells in long-lasting Graves disease. TCR beta libraries were built with iRepertoire HTBI primers and Arm-PCR of CDR3 regions. TCRdb re-called the multiplex PCR reads through MiXCR, storing one row per CDR3 protein. The repertoire holds 300,000 to 500,000 distinct CDR3 sequences, less than 25% seen once, with around 20% in the top ten. Germline V gene sequence: CDR1 LGHDT, CDR2 YNNKEL (reference sequence). This CDR3 spans 14 amino acids. Trimming removed 4 bases at V and 4 bases at J, with 11 bases between.

This TCR was recovered from a female donor with Graves disease. This chain connects TRBV3-1 to TRBJ1-3; D call uncertain. The input for sequencing was peripheral blood mononuclear cells (PBMCs), taken when the disease was refractory, from a patient treated with antithyroid drugs. The CDR3 sequence: CASSPSKKGNTIYF. The CDR3 bases are TGTGCCAGCAGCCCATCGAAGAAAGGAAACACCATATATTTT.